Below are 15 T cell receptor beta chains sequenced from a single sample in a study of blood T cell repertoires in COVID-19. The method was immunoSEQ multiplex PCR; TCRdb's version includes in-frame clones alone and lacks a portion of them. The sample consists of some 50,000 clones, about 88% of them appearing once. Specimen: PBMCs or T cells enriched from blood (not recorded which). The receptors stem from a woman in her 50s who had recovered from COVID-19.

On this clone: Other DNA sequences of this sample code for an identical CDR3. DNA of the CDR3: TGTGCCAGCAGCTTAGGACAGGGTTCCTACAATGAGCAGTTCTTC. Its protein product is CASSLGQGSYNEQFF. The chain couples TRBV11-2 to TRBJ2-1; 7 bases agree with TRBD1. The CDR3 extends over 15 amino acids. CDR1 is SGHAT, CDR2 FQNNGV, per germline. Trimming took 1 base from V and 1 from J; bases not matched to a gene: 1.

The chain employs TRBV12-3 or TRBV12-4 and TRBJ1-2; 7 bases agree with TRBD1. The length of the CDR3 is 13 residues. The junction had 4 bases not matched to a gene; V was cut back by 6 bases and J by 3 bases. The CDR3 reads CASRPDRDYGYTF. CDR3 coding DNA: TGTGCCAGCAGACCCGACAGGGACTATGGCTACACCTTC.

This chain connects TRBV2 to TRBJ2-1; 15 bases map to TRBD2. From germline, CDR1 is SNHLY and CDR2 FYNNEI. The CDR3 covers 19 residues. V shed 3 bases and J 9 bases; nucleotides not matched to a gene: 15. The CDR3 DNA reads TGTGCCAGCAGTGATACCGGGACTAGCGGGGGGAAGATTAGGATTGAGCAGTTCTTC. Translating gives CASSDTGTSGGKIRIEQFF.

About this clone itself: One end of the junction fails to match germline, which may point to a read error. The chain is built from TRBV9 and TRBJ2-1; D not certain. Per germline, CDR1 SGDLS and CDR2 YYNGEE. The CDR3 sequence is 13 residues long. The CDR3: CASGVFPYNEQFF. Written as DNA, the CDR3 is TGTGCCAGCGGCGTGTTCCCGTACAATGAGCAGTTCTTC.

This clone was seen a single time. The CDR3 DNA reads as TGTGCCAGCAGGAAGAGTAGCACAGATACGCAGTATTTT. It translates to CASRKSSTDTQYF. The chain couples TRBV6-5 to TRBJ2-3, with D unclear. Trimming took off 6 bases at V and 0 bases at J, with 7 bases between the two ends. The length of the CDR3 is 13 residues. Germline V CDR1 and CDR2: MNHEY, SVGAGI.

In its sample, this clone was seen once. The genes are TRBV9 and TRBJ2-2; the match to TRBD1 covers 7 bases. Germline-derived CDR1 and CDR2 are SGDLS and YYNGEE. The CDR3 has 14 residues. V shed 3 bases and J 1 base; nucleotides not matched to a gene: 0. This CDR3 reads CASSGDRNTGELFF. Written as DNA, the CDR3 is TGTGCCAGCAGCGGGGACAGGAACACCGGGGAGCTGTTTTTT. Full variable domain (remainder filled in from reference TRBV9 and TRBJ2-2): DSGVTQTPKHLITATGQRVTLRCSPRSGDLSVYWYQQSLDQGLQFLIQYYNGEERAKGNILERFSAQQFPDLHSELNLSSLELGDSALYFCASSGDRNTGELFFGEGSRLTVL.

The chain links TRBV25-1 to TRBJ2-2; D is undetermined. Trimming removed 10 bases from V and 6 bases from J, with 12 bases in between. The CDR3 covers 12 residues. The germline V gene has CDR1 MGHDK and CDR2 SYGVNS. The CDR3 DNA follows: TGTGCCACTTCCCGAACACCCGGGGAGCTGTTTTTT. Translated, it gives CATSRTPGELFF.

The V gene is TRBV15, the J gene TRBJ2-7; a possible D gene is TRBD2 (5 bases). The CDR3 length is 14 residues. CDR1 LNHNV and CDR2 YYDKDF come from the germline V gene (reference sequence). Trimming cost V 1 base and J 6 bases, with 13 bases left between them. The CDR3 loop is CATSRGGYVAEQYF. In DNA form, the CDR3 reads TGTGCCACCAGCAGAGGAGGGTACGTGGCCGAGCAGTACTTC.

The genes are TRBV4-2 and TRBJ2-2; TRBD1 matches at 9 bases. This CDR3 is built from 15 residues. V gave up 3 bases and J gave up 4 bases; unmatched junction bases: 3. Germline V lookup: CDR1 LGHNA, CDR2 YNFKEQ. The CDR3 nucleotides read TGTGCCAGCAGCCACGGACAGGGGTCCACCGGGGAGCTGTTTTTT. Amino acid sequence: CASSHGQGSTGELFF.

The CDR3 region has the DNA TGTGCCAGCAACTCCGGGACAGGGGTTGGTACTGAAGCTTTCTTT. It specifies CASNSGTGVGTEAFF. The chain has TRBV27 and TRBJ1-1, with TRBD1 matching over 10 bases. Germline lookup yields CDR1 MNHEY and CDR2 SMNVEV (reference sequence). The trim removed 7 bases at V and 5 bases at J, leaving 10 bases unmatched. The CDR3 length is 15 residues.

This clone was recorded once. V gene TRBV15 combines with J gene TRBJ2-3; D gene ambiguous. CDR1 is LNHNV and CDR2 is YYDKDF in the germline V gene (reference sequence). V gave up 2 bases and J gave up 0 bases, with 12 bases separating them. The CDR3 runs to 16 residues. The CDR3 here is CATSRTLETSTDTQYF. The CDR3 DNA reads as TGTGCCACCAGCAGAACTTTAGAAACTAGCACAGATACGCAGTATTTT.

The V and J genes are TRBV25-1 and TRBJ2-5, with D possibly matching TRBD2 (5 bases). This CDR3 has 12 residues. Germline assignment: CDR1 MGHDK and CDR2 SYGVNS. Trimming took off 6 bases at V and 0 bases at J, with 5 bases between the two ends. The CDR3 region has the DNA TGTGCCAGCAGCGGGGACCAAGAGACCCAGTACTTC. It yields the protein CASSGDQETQYF.

CDR3: CASSPRTGGARTEAFF. The DNA for the CDR3 is TGCGCCAGCAGCCCAAGGACAGGGGGCGCGCGGACTGAAGCTTTCTTT. The chain has TRBV5-1 and TRBJ1-1, with 11 positions matching TRBD1. The germline V gene has CDR1 SGHRS and CDR2 YFSETQ. J lost 5 bases, V lost 4 bases, and 10 bases had no gene match. The CDR3 sequence is 16 residues long.

The chain has TRBV12-3 or TRBV12-4 and TRBJ1-2, with D unresolved. Trimming left V 0 bases short and J 4 bases short, with 6 bases between. This CDR3 contains 13 residues. The CDR3 DNA follows: TGTGCCAGCAGTTTAGCCGGGATCTATGGCTACACCTTC. Translation: CASSLAGIYGYTF.

V usage is TRBV14 and J usage is TRBJ2-1, with 15 positions matching TRBD2. The CDR3 totals 15 residues. The ends lost 2 bases at V and 14 bases at J; junction bases unmatched: 7. CDR1 and CDR2 (germline): SGHDN, FVKESK. The CDR3 spells CASSQNGLAGGLEFF. The CDR3 nucleotides read TGTGCCAGCAGCCAAAACGGACTAGCGGGGGGGCTTGAGTTCTTC. The variable domain in full, with the rest retrieved from reference TRBV14 and TRBJ2-1, is EAGVTQFPSHSVIEKGQTVTLRCDPISGHDNLYWYRRVMGKEIKFLLHFVKESKQDESGMPNNRFLAERTGGTYSTLKVQPAELEDSGVYFCASSQNGLAGGLEFFGPGTRLTVL.